The rows below give T cell receptor beta chains drawn from one sample of a study of shared clonotypes between healthy human individuals. Generated by immunoSEQ multiplex PCR, the TCRdb table keeps only in-frame clones and is missing some. The table has over a million clones, 78% seen once. The material sequenced was memory CD4+ T cells from PBMCs. The receptors were gathered from a man between 18 and 29 years old in good health. Some clones in this sample may be carry-over from other donors' samples. Each CDR3 is given with its conserved first and last residue. The D gene is left open where the match is weak. Rows give clone size only sometimes, using once, few, many, or a class for an expanded clone.

D	V	J	size	CDR3	DNA
NA	TRBV13	TRBJ1-2	NA	CASSLSQAGYTF	TGTGCCAGCAGCTTAAGTCAAGCGGGCTACACCTTC
NA	TRBV30	TRBJ2-3	NA	CAWARGTRGTDTQYF	TGTGCCTGGGCTAGAGGGACTCGAGGCACAGATACGCAGTATTTT
NA	TRBV5-1	TRBJ1-4	few	CASSLDTSNEKLFF	TGCGCCAGCAGCTTGGACACTTCTAATGAAAAACTGTTTTTT
TRBD2	TRBV6-6	TRBJ2-3	NA	CASSTGREPRADTQYF	TGTGCCAGCAGCACTGGGCGGGAGCCTCGGGCAGATACGCAGTATTTT
NA	TRBV7-9	TRBJ1-1	once	CASSLGGRLNTEAFF	TGTGCCAGCAGCTTAGGGGGACGGCTGAACACTGAAGCTTTCTTT
NA	TRBV21-1	TRBJ2-7	NA	CASSKAPRQGAYEQYF	TGTGCCAGCAGCAAAGCGCCGAGACAGGGGGCGTACGAGCAGTACTTC
NA	TRBV28	TRBJ2-7	NA	CASTNSFRGRDEQYF	TGTGCCAGCACAAATTCCTTCCGGGGGCGGGACGAGCAGTACTTC
NA	TRBV4-2	TRBJ1-5	NA	CASSQKDPSQPQHF	TGTGCCAGCAGCCAAAAGGACCCCTCTCAGCCCCAGCATTTT
NA	TRBV28	TRBJ1-1	NA	CASSLDLPNTEAFF	TGTGCCAGCAGTTTAGACTTACCGAACACTGAAGCTTTCTTT
NA	TRBV7-2	TRBJ2-5	NA	CASSFGSTAQETQYF	TGTGCCAGCAGCTTCGGTTCGACAGCTCAAGAGACCCAGTACTTC
NA	TRBV4-2	TRBJ1-5	NA	CASSQGQGIYSNQPQHF	TGTGCCAGCAGCCAAGGGCAGGGGATTTATAGCAATCAGCCCCAGCATTTT
NA	TRBV27	TRBJ2-7	NA	CASSLSGIPQSYEQYF	TGTGCCAGCAGTTTATCGGGGATCCCCCAGTCCTACGAGCAGTACTTC
TRBD2	TRBV27	TRBJ2-7	NA	CASSLGGGFYGQYF	TGTGCCAGCAGTCTGGGCGGGGGATTCTACGGGCAGTACTTC
TRBD1	TRBV27	TRBJ2-7	once	CASSLNARGPLTNAYEQYF	TGTGCCAGCAGTTTAAACGCCAGGGGGCCCCTGACAAACGCCTACGAGCAGTACTTC
NA	TRBV4-2	TRBJ1-1	NA	CASSQDPGMNTEAFF	TGTGCCAGCAGCCAAGATCCCGGAATGAACACTGAAGCTTTCTTT
NA	TRBV2	TRBJ1-5	NA	CASSEFGGTNQPQHF	TGTGCCAGCAGTGAATTTGGGGGGACCAATCAGCCCCAGCATTTT
TRBD1	TRBV5-6	TRBJ2-3	NA	CASSLPRGSTDTQYF	TGTGCCAGCAGCTTGCCCAGGGGGAGCACAGATACGCAGTATTTT
NA	TRBV7-3	TRBJ2-3	once	CASSYGGDTQYF	TGTGCCAGCAGCTACGGGGGAGATACGCAGTATTTT
NA	TRBV27	TRBJ2-7	NA	CASSSQGREQYF	TGTGCCAGCAGTTCACAGGGTCGAGAGCAGTACTTC
TRBD2	TRBV28	TRBJ2-3	NA	CASSSLAGGTDTQYF	TGTGCCAGCAGTTCTCTAGCGGGAGGGACAGATACGCAGTATTTT
NA	TRBV28	TRBJ1-5	few	CASNTPGAVAYSNQPQHF	TGTGCCAGCAACACCCCTGGGGCAGTCGCCTATAGCAATCAGCCCCAGCATTTT
TRBD2	TRBV4-2	TRBJ2-7	NA	CASSQVAGGPYEQYF	TGTGCCAGCAGCCAAGTAGCGGGAGGCCCCTACGAGCAGTACTTC
NA	TRBV6-5	TRBJ2-6	once	CASLDSGANVLTF	TGTGCCAGCTTGGACTCTGGGGCCAACGTCCTGACTTTC
TRBD2	TRBV18	TRBJ2-7	many	CASSPGRENPYEQYF	TGTGCCAGCTCACCAGGGCGGGAGAATCCCTACGAGCAGTACTTC
TRBD1	TRBV9	TRBJ2-7	NA	CASSASWTPIGRGRNEQYF	TGTGCCAGCAGCGCCAGTTGGACCCCGATCGGCAGGGGGCGGAACGAGCAGTACTTC
TRBD2	TRBV7-9	TRBJ2-1	NA	CASSLAGDSYNEQFF	TGTGCCAGCAGCTTGGCGGGAGATTCCTATAATGAGCAGTTCTTC
NA	TRBV28	TRBJ2-7	NA	CASTSRASYHEQYF	TGTGCCAGCACCTCAAGAGCGAGTTACCACGAGCAGTACTTC
NA	TRBV21-1	TRBJ2-4	few	CASSGGETVFFLAKNIQYF	TGTGCCAGCTCCGGGGGAGAGACAGTTTTTTTTCTAGCCAAAAACATTCAGTACTTC
NA	TRBV9	TRBJ2-2	NA	CASSDGRGFTGELFF	TGTGCCAGCAGCGACGGGCGGGGCTTCACCGGGGAGCTGTTTTTT
NA	TRBV28	TRBJ1-4	NA	CASSLLRHATNEKLFF	TGTGCCAGCAGTTTACTCAGACACGCAACTAATGAAAAACTGTTTTTT
NA	TRBV6-6	TRBJ2-2	NA	CASSPGPNTGELFF	TGTGCCAGCAGTCCCGGGCCAAACACCGGGGAGCTGTTTTTT